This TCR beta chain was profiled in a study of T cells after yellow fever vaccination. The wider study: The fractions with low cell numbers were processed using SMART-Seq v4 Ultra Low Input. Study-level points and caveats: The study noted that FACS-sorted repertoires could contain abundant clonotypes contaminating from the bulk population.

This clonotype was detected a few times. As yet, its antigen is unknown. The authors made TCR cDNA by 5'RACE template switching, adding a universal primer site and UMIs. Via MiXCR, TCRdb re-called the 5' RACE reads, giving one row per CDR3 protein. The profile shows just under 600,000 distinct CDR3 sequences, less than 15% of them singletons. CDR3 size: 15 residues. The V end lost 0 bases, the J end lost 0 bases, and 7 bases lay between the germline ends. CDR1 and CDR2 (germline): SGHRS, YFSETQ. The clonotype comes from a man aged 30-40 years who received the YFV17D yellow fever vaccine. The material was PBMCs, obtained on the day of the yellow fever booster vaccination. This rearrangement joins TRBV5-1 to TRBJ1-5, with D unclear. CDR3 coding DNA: TGCGCCAGCAGCTTGGACAGTCCTAGCAATCAGCCCCAGCATTTT. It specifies CASSLDSPSNQPQHF.